This TCR beta chain was sequenced for a study of blood T cell repertoires in COVID-19. The length of the CDR3 is 17 residues. Germline V gene lookup returns CDR1 SGDLS and CDR2 YYNGEE. Trimming took 0 bases from V and 6 from J, leaving 22 bases between them. TCRdb's copy holds only in-frame clones and misses some; the assay was immunoSEQ multiplex PCR. The sample lists some 350,000 clones, approximately 88% occurring once. This sequence was found in a man aged 30-40 years who had recovered from COVID-19. The chain joins TRBV9 to TRBJ2-7; D is possibly TRBD2 (5 bases). What was sequenced was PBMCs or T cells enriched from blood (not recorded which). CDR3 sequence reads: CASSVAEFPSLGSEQYF. CDR3 bases: TGTGCCAGCAGCGTAGCTGAATTTCCTAGTTTGGGGAGCGAGCAGTACTTC.